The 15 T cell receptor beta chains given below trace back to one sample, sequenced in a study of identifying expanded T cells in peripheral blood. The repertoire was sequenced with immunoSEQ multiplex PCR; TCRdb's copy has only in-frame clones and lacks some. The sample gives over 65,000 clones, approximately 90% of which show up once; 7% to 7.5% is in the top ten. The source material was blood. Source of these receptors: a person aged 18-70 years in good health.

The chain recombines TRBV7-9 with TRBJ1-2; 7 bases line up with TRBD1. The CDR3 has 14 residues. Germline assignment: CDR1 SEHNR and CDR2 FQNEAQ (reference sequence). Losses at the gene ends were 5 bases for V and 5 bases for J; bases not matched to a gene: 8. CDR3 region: CASSDFGTVYGYTF. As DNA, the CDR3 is TGTGCCAGCAGCGATTTTGGGACAGTGTATGGCTACACCTTC. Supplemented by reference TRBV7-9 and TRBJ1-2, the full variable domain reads DTGVSQNPRHKITKRGQNVTFRCDPISEHNRLYWYRQTLGQGPEFLTYFQNEAQLEKSRLLSDRFSAERPKGSFSTLEIQRTEQGDSAMYLCASSDFGTVYGYTFGSGTRLTVV.

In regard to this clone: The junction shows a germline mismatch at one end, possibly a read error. The CDR3 coding sequence is TGTGCCTGCCGTGATGGGGGGGGTAGGGTCTTT. Translation: CACRDGGGRVF. This chain connects TRBV30 to TRBJ1-1; D perhaps matches TRBD1 (5 bases). Per germline, CDR1 GTSNPN and CDR2 SVGIG (reference sequence). The CDR3 sequence is 11 residues long.

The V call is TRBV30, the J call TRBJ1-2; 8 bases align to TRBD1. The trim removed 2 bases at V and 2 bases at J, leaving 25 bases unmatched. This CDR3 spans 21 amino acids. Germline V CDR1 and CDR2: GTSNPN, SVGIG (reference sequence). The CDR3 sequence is CAWSPTSRRQGRSAGNYGYTF. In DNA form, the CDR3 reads TGTGCCTGGAGTCCGACCAGTCGAAGACAGGGGAGGAGTGCGGGAAACTATGGCTACACCTTC.

CDR3 in DNA: TGTGCCTGGAGTGCAGGGACCGCATTCCAAAGGGGGCCCCAGCATTTT. This codes for CAWSAGTAFQRGPQHF. This chain joins TRBV30 and TRBJ1-5, with TRBD1 as a possible D gene (5 bases). This CDR3 spans 16 amino acids. Trimming removed 1 base at V and 9 bases at J, with 22 bases between. CDR1 is GTSNPN and CDR2 is SVGIG in the germline V gene (reference sequence). Using reference TRBV30 and TRBJ1-5 for the parts outside the CDR3, the full variable domain is SQTIHQWPATLVQPVGSPLSLECTVEGTSNPNLYWYRQAAGRGLQLLFYSVGIGQISSEVPQNLSASRPQDRQFILSSKKLLLSDSGFYLCAWSAGTAFQRGPQHFGDGTRLSIL.

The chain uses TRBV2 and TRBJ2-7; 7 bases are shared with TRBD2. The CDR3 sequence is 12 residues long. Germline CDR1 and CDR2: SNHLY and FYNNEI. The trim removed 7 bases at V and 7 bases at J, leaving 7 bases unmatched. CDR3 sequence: CASKGRGSEQYF. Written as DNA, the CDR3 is TGTGCCAGCAAGGGGCGGGGGTCGGAGCAGTACTTC.

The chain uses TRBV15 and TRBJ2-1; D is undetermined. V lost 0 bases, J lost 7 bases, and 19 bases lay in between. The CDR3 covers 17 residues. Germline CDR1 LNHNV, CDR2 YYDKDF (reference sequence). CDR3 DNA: TGTGCCACCAGCAGAGATATAACGGCTAATTCCCTTAATGAGCAGTTCTTC. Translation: CATSRDITANSLNEQFF.

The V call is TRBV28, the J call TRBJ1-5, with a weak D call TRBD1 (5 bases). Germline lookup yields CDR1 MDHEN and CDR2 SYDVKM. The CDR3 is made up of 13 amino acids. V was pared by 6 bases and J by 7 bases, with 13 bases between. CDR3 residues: CASRPTGAQPQHF. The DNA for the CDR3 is TGTGCCAGCAGGCCGACCGGGGCCCAGCCCCAGCATTTT.

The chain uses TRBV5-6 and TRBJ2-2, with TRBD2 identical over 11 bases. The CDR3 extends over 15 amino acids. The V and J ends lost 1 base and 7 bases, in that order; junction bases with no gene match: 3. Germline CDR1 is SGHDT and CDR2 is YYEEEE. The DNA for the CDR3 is TGTGCCAGCAGCTTGAATCTAGCGGGAGGCGGGGAGCTGTTTTTT. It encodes CASSLNLAGGGELFF.

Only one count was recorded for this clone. Written as DNA, the CDR3 is TGTGCCAGCAGTTACAGGGACAGGCTGAACACTGAAGCTTTCTTT. Amino acid sequence: CASSYRDRLNTEAFF. The rearrangement uses TRBV6-6 and TRBJ1-1, with 8 positions matching TRBD1. Germline CDR1 reads MNHNY; CDR2 reads SVGAGI (reference sequence). There are 15 residues in the CDR3. V shed 2 bases, J shed 0 bases, and the junction held 2 bases outside the gene matches.

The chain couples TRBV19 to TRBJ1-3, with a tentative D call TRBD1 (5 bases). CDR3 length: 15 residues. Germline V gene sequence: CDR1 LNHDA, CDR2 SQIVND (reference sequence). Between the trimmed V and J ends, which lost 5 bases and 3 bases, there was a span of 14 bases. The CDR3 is CASSLGTVDGNTIYF. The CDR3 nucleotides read TGTGCCAGTAGTCTCGGGACGGTAGATGGAAACACCATATATTTT.

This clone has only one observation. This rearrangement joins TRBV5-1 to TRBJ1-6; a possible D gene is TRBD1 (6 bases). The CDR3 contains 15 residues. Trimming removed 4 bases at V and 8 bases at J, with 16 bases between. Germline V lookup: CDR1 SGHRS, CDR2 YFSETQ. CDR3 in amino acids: CASSPVAGVDSPLHF. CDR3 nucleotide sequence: TGCGCCAGCAGCCCCGTGGCAGGGGTCGATTCACCCCTCCACTTT. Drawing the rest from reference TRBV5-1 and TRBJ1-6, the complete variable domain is KAGVTQTPRYLIKTRGQQVTLSCSPISGHRSVSWYQQTPGQGLQFLFEYFSETQRNKGNFPGRFSGRQFSNSRSEMNVSTLELGDSALYLCASSPVAGVDSPLHFGNGTRLTVT.

For the CDR3, the DNA is TGTGCCAGCAGCCGAACACAGGATATGAACACTGAAGCTTTCTTT. Encoded protein: CASSRTQDMNTEAFF. The chain employs TRBV4-2 and TRBJ1-1; D possibly corresponds to TRBD1 (5 bases). In germline, CDR1 is LGHNA, CDR2 YNFKEQ. V lost 4 bases and J lost 0, with 12 bases in between. The CDR3 has 15 amino acids.

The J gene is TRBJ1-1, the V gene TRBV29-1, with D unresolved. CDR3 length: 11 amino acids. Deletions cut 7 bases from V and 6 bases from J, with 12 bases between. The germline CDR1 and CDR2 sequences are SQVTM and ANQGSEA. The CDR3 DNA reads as TGCAGCGCCGAAGGCGGCGCTGAAGCTTTCTTT. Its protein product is CSAEGGAEAFF.

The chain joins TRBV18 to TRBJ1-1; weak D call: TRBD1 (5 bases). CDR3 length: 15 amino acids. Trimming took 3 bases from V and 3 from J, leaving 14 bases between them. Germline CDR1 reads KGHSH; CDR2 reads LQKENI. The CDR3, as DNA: TGTGCCAGCTCACCGCAGGGTCTCCGGGACACTGAAGCTTTCTTT. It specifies CASSPQGLRDTEAFF.

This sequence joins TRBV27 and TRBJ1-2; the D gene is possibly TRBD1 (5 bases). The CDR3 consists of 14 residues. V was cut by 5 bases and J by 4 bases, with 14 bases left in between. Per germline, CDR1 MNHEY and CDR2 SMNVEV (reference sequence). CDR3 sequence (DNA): TGTGCCAGCAGTCCCGCGACGGGGGGCTATGGCTACACCTTC. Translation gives CASSPATGGYGYTF.